Below are 11 T cell receptor beta chains sequenced from a single sample in a study of T cell responses to AZD1222 COVID-19 vaccine. Sequencing was performed with immunoSEQ multiplex PCR; in TCRdb, only in-frame clones are kept and a portion is missing. Here the sample spans 100,000 or so clones, about 85% being singletons. Material: peripheral blood, obtained on day 0 of AZD1222 vaccination. Source of these receptors: an adult in good health.

The CDR3: CASSQVVGSLNEKLFF. In nucleotides, the CDR3 is TGTGCCAGCAGCCAAGTAGTCGGCAGCCTTAATGAAAAACTGTTTTTT. The chain joins TRBV14 to TRBJ1-4; the D is unclear. The CDR3 spans 16 residues. CDR1 and CDR2 (germline): SGHDN, FVKESK. V was pared by 1 base and J by 4 bases, with 13 bases between.

This clone was counted a few times. The same CDR3 is also encoded by other DNA sequences in this sample. The chain carries TRBV24-1 and TRBJ2-1; D unresolved. The CDR3 has 11 amino acids. Looked up from germline, CDR1 is KGHDR and CDR2 is SFDVKD. Trimming took 1 base from V and 10 from J, leaving 4 bases between them. This chain's CDR3 is CATSDFGEQFF. CDR3 coding DNA: TGTGCCACCAGTGATTTCGGGGAGCAGTTCTTC.

The genes are TRBV7-9 and TRBJ2-3; TRBD2 agrees at 10 bases. Germline CDR1 SEHNR, CDR2 FQNEAQ (reference sequence). The ends lost 2 bases at V and 4 bases at J; junction bases unmatched: 12. The CDR3 is made up of 18 amino acids. CDR3 region: CASSLRASGSLGADTQYF. For the CDR3, the DNA is TGTGCCAGCAGCTTAAGGGCTAGCGGGAGTCTAGGCGCAGATACGCAGTATTTT.

The gene calls are TRBV12-5 and TRBJ2-1, with 10 bases fitting TRBD1. Per the germline V gene, CDR1 is LGHNT and CDR2 is FRNRAP. The CDR3 spans 15 residues. The ends lost 1 base at V and 6 bases at J; junction bases unmatched: 3. CDR3 in DNA: TGTGCTAGTGGTTTGGGGACAGGGGGTCGCAATGAGCAGTTCTTC. Translated, it gives CASGLGTGGRNEQFF. Complete variable domain (other parts from reference TRBV12-5 and TRBJ2-1): DARVTQTPRHKVTEMGQEVTMRCQPILGHNTVFWYRQTMMQGLELLAYFRNRAPLDDSGMPKDRFSAEMPDATLATLKIQPSEPRDSAVYFCASGLGTGGRNEQFFGPGTRLTVL.

This chain links TRBV2 with TRBJ1-5; weak D call: TRBD1 (5 bases). The ends were cut back, 1 base at V and 0 bases at J, with 7 bases in the middle. The CDR3 contains 15 residues. In germline, CDR1 is SNHLY, CDR2 FYNNEI. The CDR3 DNA follows: TGTGCCAGCAGTGAAGGGACAACTAGCAATCAGCCCCAGCATTTT. It specifies CASSEGTTSNQPQHF.

The chain combines TRBV2 with TRBJ1-2; D uncertain. Germline V gene data show CDR1 as SNHLY and CDR2 as FYNNEI. The V and J ends lost 6 bases and 7 bases respectively, with 6 bases between them. The CDR3 sequence is 10 residues long. The CDR3 DNA sequence: TGTGCCAGCAGGGGAGGTGGCTACACCTTC. Encoded protein: CASRGGGYTF. Combining the CDR3 with reference TRBV2 and TRBJ1-2 gives the whole variable domain EPEVTQTPSHQVTQMGQEVILRCVPISNHLYFYWYRQILGQKVEFLVSFYNNEISEKSEIFDDQFSVERPDGSNFTLKIRSTKLEDSAMYFCASRGGGYTFGSGTRLTVV.

J is TRBJ2-7 and V is TRBV30, with TRBD2 matching over 16 bases. The trim removed 8 bases at V and 6 bases at J, leaving 4 bases unmatched. Per the germline V gene, CDR1 is GTSNPN and CDR2 is SVGIG (reference sequence). The CDR3 runs to 13 residues. CDR3 loop: CALGTSGRGEQYV. As DNA, the CDR3 is TGTGCCCTAGGGACTAGCGGGAGGGGCGAGCAGTACGTC.

The chain has TRBV5-8 and TRBJ2-5; D not resolved. The germline V and J ends were trimmed by 3 bases and 4 bases, with 4 bases remaining between them. Germline V gene lookup returns CDR1 SGHTS and CDR2 YDEGEE. The CDR3 totals 11 residues. CDR3 sequence (DNA): TGTGCCAGCAGCTGGGGAGAGACCCAGTACTTC. Its translation: CASSWGETQYF.

The CDR3 spells CASSEAGTGGTDTQYF. The CDR3 region has the DNA TGTGCCAGCAGTGAAGCGGGGACAGGGGGAACAGATACGCAGTATTTT. This chain links TRBV6-1 with TRBJ2-3; 11 nucleotides match TRBD1. The germline gives CDR1 MNHNS, CDR2 SASEGT. This CDR3 comprises 16 residues. The V segment lost 0 bases and the J segment 3 bases; nucleotides outside the gene matches: 2.

This chain's CDR3 is CASSYAGSNQETQYF. Written as DNA, the CDR3 is TGTGCCAGCAGTTACGCGGGCAGTAACCAAGAGACCCAGTACTTC. V is TRBV6-2 or TRBV6-3 and J is TRBJ2-5; perhaps TRBD2 as D (5 bases). The V end lost 2 bases, the J end lost 0 bases, and 10 bases lay between the germline ends. This CDR3 is built from 15 residues. Germline loops: CDR1 MNHEY, CDR2 SVGEGT.

This clone showed up just once. This sequence joins TRBV9 and TRBJ1-3; unclear D gene. Trimming removed 4 bases at V and 2 bases at J, with 13 bases between. This CDR3 has 15 amino acids. Germline V gene sequence: CDR1 SGDLS, CDR2 YYNGEE. In DNA, the CDR3 is TGTGCCAGCAGCCCGGCTCCGGTAGCTGGAAACACCATATATTTT. Translating gives CASSPAPVAGNTIYF.